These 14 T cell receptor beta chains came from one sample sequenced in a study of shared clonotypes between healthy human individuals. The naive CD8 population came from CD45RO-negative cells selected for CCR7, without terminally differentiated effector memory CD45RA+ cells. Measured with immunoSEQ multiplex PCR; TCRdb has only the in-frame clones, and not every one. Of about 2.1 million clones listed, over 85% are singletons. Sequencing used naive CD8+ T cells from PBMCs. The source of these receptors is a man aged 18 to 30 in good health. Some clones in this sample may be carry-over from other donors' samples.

The CDR3 bases are TGCAGCGTTCAGGGTGCCGGGGAGCTGTTTTTT. Amino acid sequence: CSVQGAGELFF. The chain couples TRBV29-1 to TRBJ2-2; D is possibly TRBD1 (5 bases). Trimming cost V 5 bases and J 6 bases, with 7 bases left between them. The CDR3 consists of 11 residues. Germline V CDR1 and CDR2: SQVTM, ANQGSEA.

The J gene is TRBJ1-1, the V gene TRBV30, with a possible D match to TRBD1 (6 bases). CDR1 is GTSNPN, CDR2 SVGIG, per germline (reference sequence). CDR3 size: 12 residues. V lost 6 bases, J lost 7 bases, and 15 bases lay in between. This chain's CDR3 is CACGSGALEAFF. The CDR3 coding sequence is TGTGCCTGCGGGTCGGGGGCGCTTGAAGCTTTCTTT.

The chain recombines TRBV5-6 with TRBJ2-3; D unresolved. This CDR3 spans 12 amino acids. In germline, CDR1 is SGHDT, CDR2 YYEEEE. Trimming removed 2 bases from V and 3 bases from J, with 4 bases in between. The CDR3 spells CASSFVTDTQYF. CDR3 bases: TGTGCCAGCAGCTTTGTAACAGATACGCAGTATTTT.

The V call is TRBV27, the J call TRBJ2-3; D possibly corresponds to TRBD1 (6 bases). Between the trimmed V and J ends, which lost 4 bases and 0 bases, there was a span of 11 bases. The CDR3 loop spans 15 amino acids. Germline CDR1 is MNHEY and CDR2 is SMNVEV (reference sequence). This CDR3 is CASSWSQGSTDTQYF. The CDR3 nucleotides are TGTGCCAGCAGTTGGTCTCAGGGGAGCACAGATACGCAGTATTTT.

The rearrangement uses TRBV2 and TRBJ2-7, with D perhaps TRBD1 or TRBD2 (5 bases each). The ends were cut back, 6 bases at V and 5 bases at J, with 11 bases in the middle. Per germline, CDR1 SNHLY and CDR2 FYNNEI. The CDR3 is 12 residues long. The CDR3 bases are TGTGCCAGCAGGGGACGGGGACACGAGCAGTACTTC. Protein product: CASRGRGHEQYF.

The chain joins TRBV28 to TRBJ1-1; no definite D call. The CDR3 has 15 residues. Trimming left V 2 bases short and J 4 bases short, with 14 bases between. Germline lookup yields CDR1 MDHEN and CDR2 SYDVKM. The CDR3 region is CASSLLLSPVTEAFF. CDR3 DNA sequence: TGTGCCAGCAGTTTACTACTCTCGCCGGTCACTGAAGCTTTCTTT.

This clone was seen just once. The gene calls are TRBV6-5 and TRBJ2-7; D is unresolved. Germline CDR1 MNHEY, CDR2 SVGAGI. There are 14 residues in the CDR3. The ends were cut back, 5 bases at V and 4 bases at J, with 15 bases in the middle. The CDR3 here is CASSIDPVGYEQYF. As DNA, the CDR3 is TGTGCCAGCAGTATTGACCCAGTGGGTTACGAGCAGTACTTC.

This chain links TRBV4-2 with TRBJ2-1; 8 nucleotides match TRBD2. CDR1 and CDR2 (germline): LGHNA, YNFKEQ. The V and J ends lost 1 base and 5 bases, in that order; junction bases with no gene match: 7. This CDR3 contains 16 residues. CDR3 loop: CASSQAWRGANNEQFF. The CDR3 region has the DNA TGTGCCAGCAGCCAAGCGTGGCGGGGGGCGAACAATGAGCAGTTCTTC.

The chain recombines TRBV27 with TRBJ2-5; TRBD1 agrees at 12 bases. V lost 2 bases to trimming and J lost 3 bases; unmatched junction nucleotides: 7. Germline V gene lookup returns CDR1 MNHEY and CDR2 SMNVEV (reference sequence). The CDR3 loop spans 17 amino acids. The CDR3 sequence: CASSLLGTGGPKETQYF. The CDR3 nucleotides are TGTGCCAGCAGTTTACTTGGGACAGGGGGCCCGAAAGAGACCCAGTACTTC.

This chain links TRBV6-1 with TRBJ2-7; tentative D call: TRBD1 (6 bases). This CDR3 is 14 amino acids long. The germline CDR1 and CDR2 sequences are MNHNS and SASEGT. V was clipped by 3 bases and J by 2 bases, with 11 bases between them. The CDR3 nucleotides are TGTGCCAGCAGTGAGAACGCAGGGGCCTACGAGCAGTACTTC. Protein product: CASSENAGAYEQYF.

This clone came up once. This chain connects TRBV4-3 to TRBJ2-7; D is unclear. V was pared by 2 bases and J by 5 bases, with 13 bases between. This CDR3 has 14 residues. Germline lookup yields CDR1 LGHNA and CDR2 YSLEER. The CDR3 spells CASSQSSLSNEQYF. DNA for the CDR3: TGCGCCAGCAGCCAAAGTTCCCTTTCCAACGAGCAGTACTTC.

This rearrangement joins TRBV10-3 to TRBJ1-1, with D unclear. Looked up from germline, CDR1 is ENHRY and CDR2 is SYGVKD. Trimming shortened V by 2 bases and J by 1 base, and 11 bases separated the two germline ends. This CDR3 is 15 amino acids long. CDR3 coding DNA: TGTGCCATCAGTGAGACCCCAGGAGAGAACACTGAAGCTTTCTTT. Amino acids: CAISETPGENTEAFF.

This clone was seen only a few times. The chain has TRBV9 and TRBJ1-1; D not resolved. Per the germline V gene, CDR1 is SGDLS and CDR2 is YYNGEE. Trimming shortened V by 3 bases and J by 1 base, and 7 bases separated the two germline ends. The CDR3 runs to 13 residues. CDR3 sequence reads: CASSEYSNTEAFF. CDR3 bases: TGTGCCAGCAGCGAATACTCGAACACTGAAGCTTTCTTT.

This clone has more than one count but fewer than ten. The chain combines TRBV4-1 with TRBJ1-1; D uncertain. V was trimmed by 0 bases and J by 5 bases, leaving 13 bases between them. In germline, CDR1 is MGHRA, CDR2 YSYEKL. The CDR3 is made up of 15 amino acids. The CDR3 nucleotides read TGCGCCAGCAGCCAAGATGGGCGCGGGCTTACTGAAGCTTTCTTT. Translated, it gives CASSQDGRGLTEAFF.